These 3 T cell receptor beta chains were all obtained from the same sample, sequenced in a study of T cells expressing NK-cell markers. With the 5' RACE reads reprocessed, TCRdb shows one record per CDR3 protein and no DNA. The sample has roughly 390,000 distinct CDR3 sequences. The sequenced sample was blood T cells: a sorted CD56 or NKG2C T cell subset, CD4+ or CD8+ T cells, or bulk PBMC T cells (not recorded which). The source of these receptors is a man aged 18 to 69 in good health.

CDR3 sequence reads: CASSSLPQGALGYEQYF. The rearrangement links TRBV7-8 to TRBJ2-7; TCRdb calls TRBD1, which cannot be checked without DNA. From germline, CDR1 is SGHVS and CDR2 FQNEAQ. CDR3 length equals 17 residues.

The chain has TRBV19 and TRBJ1-2; there is no DNA to check the TCRdb D call of TRBD1. This CDR3 has 12 residues. The germline gives CDR1 LNHDA, CDR2 SQIVND (reference sequence). CDR3 in amino acids: CASKGVVDGYTF.

This sequence joins TRBV7-3 and TRBJ1-5; the TRBD1 assignment by TCRdb is unverifiable without DNA. The CDR3 extends over 15 amino acids. The germline V gene has CDR1 SGHTA and CDR2 FQGTGA. The CDR3 is CASSPPDTPYQPQHF.